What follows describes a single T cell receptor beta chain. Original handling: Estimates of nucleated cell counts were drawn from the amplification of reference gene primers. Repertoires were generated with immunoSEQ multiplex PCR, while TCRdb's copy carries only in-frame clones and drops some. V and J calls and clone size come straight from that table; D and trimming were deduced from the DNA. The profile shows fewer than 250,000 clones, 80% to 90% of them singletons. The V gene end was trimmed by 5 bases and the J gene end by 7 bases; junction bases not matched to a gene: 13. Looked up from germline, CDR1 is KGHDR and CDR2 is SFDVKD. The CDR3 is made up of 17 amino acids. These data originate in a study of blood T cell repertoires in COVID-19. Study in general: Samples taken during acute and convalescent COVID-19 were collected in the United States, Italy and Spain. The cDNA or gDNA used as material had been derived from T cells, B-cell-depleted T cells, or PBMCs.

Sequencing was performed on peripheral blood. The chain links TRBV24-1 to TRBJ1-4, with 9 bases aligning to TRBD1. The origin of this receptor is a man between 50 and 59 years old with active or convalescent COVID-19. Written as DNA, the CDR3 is TGTGCCACCAGTGCCGGGACAGGGAGAGGGAAGGGTGAAAAACTGTTTTTT. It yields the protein CATSAGTGRGKGEKLFF.